Below, 25 T cell receptor beta chains from the same sample are listed, as sequenced in a study of cytomegalovirus exposure and HLA in healthy donors (dated by TCRdb to about 2017). Library preparation used the immunoSEQ multiplex PCR assay. A mixture of 60 forward primers for TCR Vbeta segments and 13 reverse primers for TCR Jbeta segments was used in the multiplex PCR. Drawn from immuneACCESS, this table holds only the in-frame rearrangements with V and J called that TCRdb kept. Clones are partly lost; checked studies trace under half to an unresolved V gene and leave the rest unexplained. In this sample the table shows tens of thousands of clones, 65% to 90% of which occur a single time. The ten largest clonotypes hold roughly a tenth of the sample. The sample taken for sequencing was PBMCs. The receptors derive from a woman under 30 in good health and CMV-seropositive.

This chain uses TRBV30 with TRBJ1-5; 9 bases fit TRBD1. The CDR3 loop spans 15 amino acids. CDR1 GTSNPN and CDR2 SVGIG come from the germline V gene (reference sequence). The V segment lost 1 base and the J segment 0 bases; nucleotides outside the gene matches: 1. The CDR3 loop reads CAWSEQGASNQPQHF. For the CDR3, the DNA is TGTGCCTGGAGTGAACAGGGGGCTAGCAATCAGCCCCAGCATTTT.

J is TRBJ2-6 and V is TRBV15; D is possibly TRBD2 (5 bases). Trimming cost V 1 base and J 1 base, with 8 bases left between them. CDR1 LNHNV and CDR2 YYDKDF come from the germline V gene (reference sequence). The CDR3 has 16 residues. The DNA for the CDR3 is TGTGCCACCAGCAGAGGGACGGGGTCTGGGGCCAACGTCCTGACTTTC. This sequence encodes CATSRGTGSGANVLTF.

The chain has TRBV9 and TRBJ2-7; 11 nucleotides agree with TRBD2. The CDR3 covers 16 residues. After removal of 4 bases from V and 0 bases from J, the junction contained 6 bases not matched to a gene. CDR1 SGDLS and CDR2 YYNGEE come from the germline V gene. In DNA, the CDR3 is TGTGCCAGCAGCCAAGGGACTAGCGGTTACTCCTACGAGCAGTACTTC. This sequence encodes CASSQGTSGYSYEQYF.

The rearrangement uses TRBV9 and TRBJ1-1; TRBD1 might be the D (5 bases). V was shortened by 2 bases and J by 2 bases, with 16 bases between the two germline ends. Germline-derived CDR1 and CDR2 are SGDLS and YYNGEE. The CDR3 covers 16 residues. The CDR3 DNA follows: TGTGCCAGCAGCGTCCCAGCAGGACACCTCAACACTGAAGCTTTCTTT. Protein product: CASSVPAGHLNTEAFF.

This chain uses TRBV18 with TRBJ1-3; 8 nucleotides line up with TRBD1. Germline values: CDR1 KGHSH, CDR2 LQKENI. Trimming cost V 4 bases and J 0 bases; bases outside gene matches: 8. The CDR3 extends over 17 amino acids. The CDR3 here is CASSLRDRRPSGNTIYF. The CDR3 DNA is TGTGCCAGCTCACTCCGGGACAGGAGACCCTCTGGAAACACCATATATTTT.

V and J are TRBV28 and TRBJ2-7; 10 positions agree with TRBD2. Germline loops: CDR1 MDHEN, CDR2 SYDVKM. J lost 5 bases, V lost 6 bases, and 16 bases had no gene match. The CDR3 has 17 amino acids. CDR3: CASSHSTTSGKGHEQYF. In DNA, the CDR3 is TGTGCCAGCAGCCACTCTACCACTAGCGGGAAAGGCCACGAGCAGTACTTC.

This chain joins TRBV29-1 and TRBJ2-7; perhaps TRBD2 as D (5 bases). The CDR3 contains 12 residues. Trimming took off 2 bases at V and 6 bases at J, with 11 bases between the two ends. In germline, CDR1 is SQVTM, CDR2 ANQGSEA. CDR3 sequence (DNA): TGCAGCGTTGAATATGGGAGTTCCGAGCAGTACTTC. It specifies CSVEYGSSEQYF.

The J gene is TRBJ1-1, the V gene TRBV19; D gene ambiguous. This CDR3 has 13 amino acids. Germline loops: CDR1 LNHDA, CDR2 SQIVND (reference sequence). V was shortened by 4 bases and J by 1 base, with 7 bases between the two germline ends. The CDR3 spells CASSRPGNTEAFF. CDR3 DNA sequence: TGTGCCAGTAGTAGACCAGGGAACACTGAAGCTTTCTTT.

The V call is TRBV4-2, the J call TRBJ2-7; 12 nucleotides agree with TRBD1. V was pared by 1 base and J by 5 bases, with 6 bases of the junction left unmatched. The CDR3 extends over 16 amino acids. From germline, CDR1 is LGHNA and CDR2 YNFKEQ. CDR3: CASSQASGTGGHEQYF. DNA of the CDR3: TGTGCCAGCAGCCAAGCCTCCGGGACAGGGGGCCACGAGCAGTACTTC.

The count of this clone is one. The chain has TRBV2 and TRBJ1-3; 9 bases line up with TRBD1. The CDR3 is 14 residues long. In germline, CDR1 is SNHLY, CDR2 FYNNEI. V trimming: 8 bases; J trimming: 3 bases; junction bases outside the gene matches: 5. CDR3 in DNA: TGTGCCAGCGGGGGACAGGGTTTTGGAAACACCATATATTTT. Residues: CASGGQGFGNTIYF.

This CDR3 is CASSQDPAGGPSLQYF. CDR3 nucleotides: TGTGCCAGCAGCCAAGATCCTGCGGGAGGGCCCTCCCTCCAGTACTTC. This rearrangement joins TRBV4-2 to TRBJ2-5, with 9 bases lining up with TRBD2. The length of the CDR3 is 16 residues. V shed 0 bases, J shed 10 bases, and the junction held 12 bases outside the gene matches. Germline CDR1 reads LGHNA; CDR2 reads YNFKEQ.

This clone was counted only a few times. The chain links TRBV4-2 to TRBJ2-3; TRBD2 aligns across 7 bases. Germline assignment: CDR1 LGHNA and CDR2 YNFKEQ. This CDR3 is 17 amino acids long. Trimming cost V 0 bases and J 2 bases; bases outside gene matches: 8. CDR3 amino acids: CASSQDRREPYTDTQYF. In nucleotides, the CDR3 is TGTGCCAGCAGCCAAGATCGGCGGGAGCCCTACACAGATACGCAGTATTTT.

The V and J genes are TRBV2 and TRBJ2-7; 10 bases line up with TRBD2. V shed 6 bases, J shed 3 bases, and the junction held 8 bases outside the gene matches. Germline CDR1 SNHLY, CDR2 FYNNEI. The CDR3 is 15 amino acids. In nucleotides, the CDR3 is TGTGCCAGCAGGCTACTCGGGACTAGCGACTACGAGCAGTACTTC. Translation: CASRLLGTSDYEQYF.

The rearrangement links TRBV4-1 to TRBJ2-1; TRBD1 aligns across 8 bases. CDR1 is MGHRA and CDR2 is YSYEKL in the germline V gene. The V segment lost 2 bases and the J segment 2 bases; nucleotides outside the gene matches: 8. The CDR3 length is 17 residues. CDR3 region: CASSQFGQGGTYNEQFF. DNA of the CDR3: TGCGCCAGCAGCCAATTCGGACAGGGAGGTACCTACAATGAGCAGTTCTTC.

The chain links TRBV6-6 to TRBJ1-2, with D possibly TRBD1 on 6 matching bases. The CDR3 contains 13 residues. Trimming removed 2 bases from V and 6 bases from J, with 10 bases in between. The germline V gene has CDR1 MNHNY and CDR2 SVGAGI (reference sequence). CDR3 residues: CASSYPRGDGYTF. The DNA for the CDR3 is TGTGCCAGCAGTTACCCCAGGGGAGATGGCTACACCTTC.

The chain recombines TRBV5-4 with TRBJ2-7; 7 nucleotides match TRBD1. The CDR3 length is 16 residues. V was pared by 4 bases and J by 0 bases, with 10 bases of the junction left unmatched. CDR1 SGHNT and CDR2 YYREEE come from the germline V gene (reference sequence). CDR3 sequence (DNA): TGTGCCAGCAGCAGCCTCGGACAGGTACTCTCCTACGAGCAGTACTTC. As protein: CASSSLGQVLSYEQYF.

This clone was observed a few times. The sample contains more than one DNA sequence encoding this CDR3. The chain uses TRBV5-6 and TRBJ2-7; TRBD1 matches at 10 bases. V lost 3 bases, J lost 2 bases, and 2 bases stayed unmatched. This CDR3 spans 14 amino acids. Looked up from germline, CDR1 is SGHDT and CDR2 is YYEEEE. CDR3 amino acids: CASSSGTGAYEQYF. The CDR3, as DNA: TGTGCCAGCAGCTCCGGGACAGGGGCCTACGAGCAGTACTTC. The complete variable domain, with remaining parts taken from reference TRBV5-6 and TRBJ2-7, reads DAGVTQSPTHLIKTRGQQVTLRCSPKSGHDTVSWYQQALGQGPQFIFQYYEEEERQRGNFPDRFSGHQFPNYSSELNVNALLLGDSALYLCASSSGTGAYEQYFGPGTRLTVT.

This chain joins TRBV27 and TRBJ1-2; a weak D match, TRBD1 (6 bases). The germline V gene encodes CDR1 MNHEY and CDR2 SMNVEV (reference sequence). V lost 4 bases to trimming and J lost 0 bases, with 6 bases between them. The CDR3 sequence is 13 residues long. CDR3 sequence: CASSWTANYGYTF. CDR3 DNA sequence: TGTGCCAGCAGTTGGACAGCTAACTATGGCTACACCTTC.

The chain combines TRBV6-5 with TRBJ2-3; 12 nucleotides line up with TRBD2. Looked up from germline, CDR1 is MNHEY and CDR2 is SVGAGI. The CDR3 covers 15 residues. V lost 7 bases to trimming and J lost 2 bases; unmatched junction nucleotides: 4. CDR3 in amino acids: CASIGTSGPTDTQYF. The CDR3 bases are TGTGCCAGCATAGGGACTAGCGGGCCCACAGATACGCAGTATTTT.

This clone turned up a few times. This rearrangement joins TRBV18 to TRBJ1-5, with D perhaps matching TRBD1 (5 bases). The CDR3 spans 15 residues. V dropped 6 bases and J dropped 2 bases, with 14 bases sitting between them. Germline CDR1 reads KGHSH; CDR2 reads LQKENI. The CDR3 coding sequence is TGTGCCAGCTCCCTGACAGATGGGGGCAATCAGCCCCAGCATTTT. This encodes CASSLTDGGNQPQHF.

V and J are TRBV27 and TRBJ2-7, with TRBD2 as a possible D gene (7 bases). The germline gives CDR1 MNHEY, CDR2 SMNVEV (reference sequence). The V gene lost 6 bases and the J gene lost 4 bases, with 16 bases spanning the gap. The CDR3 loop spans 14 amino acids. The CDR3 spells CASRRGGGFYEQYF. The CDR3 region has the DNA TGTGCCAGCAGGCGAGGGGGGGGGTTTTACGAGCAGTACTTC.

The chain combines TRBV4-3 with TRBJ2-2; D unresolved. Germline-derived CDR1 and CDR2 are LGHNA and YSLEER. Trimming left V 1 base short and J 5 bases short, with 11 bases between. The length of the CDR3 is 15 residues. The CDR3 nucleotides read TGCGCCAGCAGCCAAGGGTACAGACCAACCGGGGAGCTGTTTTTT. It yields the protein CASSQGYRPTGELFF.

The chain employs TRBV5-1 and TRBJ1-1, with D perhaps matching TRBD1 (6 bases). The V gene's germline CDR1 is SGHRS and CDR2 YFSETQ. V was clipped by 3 bases and J by 2 bases, with 14 bases between them. The CDR3 contains 15 residues. Here the CDR3 reads CASSWQTGSNTEAFF. The DNA for the CDR3 is TGCGCCAGCAGCTGGCAAACAGGGTCAAACACTGAAGCTTTCTTT.

V gene TRBV9 combines with J gene TRBJ2-3, with 13 nucleotides matching TRBD2. CDR1 and CDR2 (germline): SGDLS, YYNGEE. The CDR3 is 22 amino acids. With 0 bases clipped from V and 3 bases from J, the junction kept 19 bases outside the gene matches. CDR3 sequence reads: CASSVGQGWGRTSGSWTDTQYF. CDR3 bases: TGTGCCAGCAGCGTAGGGCAGGGCTGGGGACGGACTAGCGGGAGTTGGACAGATACGCAGTATTTT.

This sequence joins TRBV6-5 and TRBJ1-2; D may be TRBD1 (5 bases). CDR1 MNHEY and CDR2 SVGAGI come from the germline V gene. This CDR3 contains 13 residues. The germline V and J ends were trimmed by 5 bases and 5 bases, with 12 bases remaining between them. CDR3 amino acids: CASSQGPLYGYTF. The DNA for the CDR3 is TGTGCCAGCAGTCAGGGCCCCTTATATGGCTACACCTTC.